The sequence of this T cell receptor (beta chain) was determined in a study of T cells after yellow fever vaccination. This clonotype has more than one count but fewer than ten. The antigen remains undetermined. Notes on the study in general: A faster peak, day 5 versus 15, was reached by the weaker secondary response. The booster response re-showed most primary clones: approximately 95% CD4, about 89% CD8. Abundant bulk-population clonotypes could contaminate the FACS-sorted repertoires.

Trimming removed 5 bases from V and 2 bases from J; junction bases left unmatched: 11. The length of the CDR3 is 16 residues. Germline-derived CDR1 and CDR2 are SEHNR and FQNEAQ (reference sequence). TCR cDNA, made by 5'RACE template switching, carried an added universal primer site and UMIs. TCRdb itself ran the 5' RACE reads through MiXCR, one entry per CDR3 protein. The sample includes about 360,000 distinct CDR3 sequences, 6.2% seen only once; the top ten take 15%. The chain joins TRBV7-9 to TRBJ2-5; 7 bases agree with TRBD1. The sample consisted of PBMCs, taken 5 days after the yellow fever booster vaccination. The sequence was obtained from a man under 40 who received the YFV17D yellow fever vaccine. DNA for the CDR3: TGTGCCAGCAGCAAACAAACCGGGACAGTACAAGAGACCCAGTACTTC. This translates into CASSKQTGTVQETQYF.